This TCR beta chain was sequenced in a study of T-cell reconstitution after alpha-beta-depleted transplantation in children. The library targeted TCRbeta and was prepared with unique molecular identifiers. Each CDR3 protein is one row after TCRdb ran MiXCR on the PCR reads. The data show 200,000 to 250,000 distinct CDR3 sequences, with 6.6% seen just once and 4.5% to 6.5% held by the top ten. Germline loops: CDR1 SNHLY, CDR2 FYNNEI. The CDR3 spans 16 residues. V lost 4 bases and J lost 5, with 18 bases in between. Sequences were derived from PBMCs, sampled before TCRalphabeta/CD19-depleted stem cell transplant. The sequence was collected from a boy aged 2 to 9 with acute lymphoblastic leukemia, due to receive a stem cell transplant. The V gene is TRBV2, the J gene TRBJ2-1; D gene unclear. As DNA, the CDR3 is TGTGCCAGCAGTGCCCCAGGTTCCAAGAAGGACAATGAGCAGTTCTTC. This translates into CASSAPGSKKDNEQFF.